A selection of T cell receptor beta chains follows, all from one sample in a study of stem cell transplantation in POMP-related autoinflammatory disease. Some clones are missing from TCRdb's copy, which holds only in-frame ones; the method was immunoSEQ multiplex PCR. The profile shows tens of thousands of clones, roughly 93% of them singletons. The sequenced sample was CD4+ T cells from PBMCs, obtained after stem cell transplantation. Receptors were obtained from a human patient with POMP-related autoinflammation and immune dysregulation (PRAID). Some of the T cells may derive from the graft donor. Both conserved end residues are part of each CDR3. The D gene is left open where the match is weak. Only some rows state a clone size, as once, few, many or a class for expanded clones.

d_call clone_size j_call v_call cdr3_nt cdr3_aa
- - TRBJ2-2 TRBV7-7 TGTGCCAGCAGCTCGACACAGGCCGGGGAGCTGTTTTTT CASSSTQAGELFF
- - TRBJ2-2 TRBV20-1 TGCAGTGCTAGCAGAACCGGGGAGCTGTTTTTT CSASRTGELFF
- - TRBJ1-4 TRBV7-9 TGTGCCAGCAGCTTGACAGTTAATGAAAAACTGTTTTTT CASSLTVNEKLFF
- - TRBJ2-1 TRBV28 TGTGCCAGCAATACAAACAATGAGCAGTTCTTC CASNTNNEQFF
TRBD1 - TRBJ1-1 TRBV5-1 TGCGCCAGCAGCTTCGTCGGGACAGAGCGAGGAAACACTGAAGCTTTCTTT CASSFVGTERGNTEAFF
- once TRBJ1-1 TRBV6-5 TGTGCCAGCAGTTCCAACCTACAGGACACTGAAGCTTTCTTT CASSSNLQDTEAFF
- - TRBJ2-5 TRBV29-1 TGCAGCGTTGGAGGGGCCGGGGAGACCCAGTACTTC CSVGGAGETQYF
- - TRBJ1-2 TRBV28 TGTGCCAGCAGTTCCGGGTTTGTCTATGGCTACACCTTC CASSSGFVYGYTF
TRBD1 once TRBJ1-5 TRBV5-5 TGTGCCAGCAGTTGGAGGGACAGGGGGTTGGGTCAGCCCCAGCATTTT CASSWRDRGLGQPQHF
TRBD2 - TRBJ2-3 TRBV5-1 TGCGCCAGCGCCCTCATAGCGGGAGAGGGTACGCAGTATTTT CASALIAGEGTQYF